The subject of this entry is one T cell receptor (beta chain). Its antigen is still unknown. The data were obtained in a study of shared clonotypes between healthy human individuals. About the research overall: Each donor contributed plates that comprised three CD4 naive, three CD4 memory, two CD8 naive and one CD8 memory. Study findings and constraints: Roughly 4.6% of naive CD4 clonotypes were common to a handful of donors. As a rule, naive subsets had a larger estimated richness than memory subsets.

Trimming left V 5 bases short and J 0 bases short, with 11 bases between. There are 15 residues in the CDR3. Germline V gives CDR1 SEHNR, CDR2 FQNEAQ (reference sequence). Here immunoSEQ multiplex PCR was the method, and the copy in TCRdb shows in-frame clones only, minus some. The sample consists of fewer than 200,000 clones, approximately 61% of them appearing once. The receptor's source is a man younger than 40 in good health. The specimen was memory CD4+ T cells sorted from blood. Subset given: CD45RA-negative fraction. The rearrangement uses TRBV7-9 and TRBJ1-5, with unresolved D. The CDR3: CASSESGNSNQPQHF. In nucleotides, the CDR3 is TGTGCCAGCAGCGAATCGGGAAATAGCAATCAGCCCCAGCATTTT. Based on the CDR3 plus reference TRBV7-9 and TRBJ1-5, the full variable domain is DTGVSQNPRHKITKRGQNVTFRCDPISEHNRLYWYRQTLGQGPEFLTYFQNEAQLEKSRLLSDRFSAERPKGSFSTLEIQRTEQGDSAMYLCASSESGNSNQPQHFGDGTRLSIL.